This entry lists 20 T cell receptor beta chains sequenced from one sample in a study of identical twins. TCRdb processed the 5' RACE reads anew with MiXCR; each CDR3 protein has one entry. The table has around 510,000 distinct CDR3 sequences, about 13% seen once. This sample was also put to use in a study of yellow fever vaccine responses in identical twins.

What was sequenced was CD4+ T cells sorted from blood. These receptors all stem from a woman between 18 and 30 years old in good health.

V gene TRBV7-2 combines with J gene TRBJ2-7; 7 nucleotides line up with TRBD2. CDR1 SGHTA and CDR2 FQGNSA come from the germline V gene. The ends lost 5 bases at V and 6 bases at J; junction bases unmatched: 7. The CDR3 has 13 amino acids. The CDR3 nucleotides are TGTGCCAGCAGCCCTAACCCGGGGGGCGAGCAGTACTTC. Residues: CASSPNPGGEQYF.

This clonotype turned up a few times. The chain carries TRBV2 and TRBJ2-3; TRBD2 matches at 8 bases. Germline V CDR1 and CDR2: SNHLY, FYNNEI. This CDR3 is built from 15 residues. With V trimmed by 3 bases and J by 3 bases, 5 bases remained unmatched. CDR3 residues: CASSERGAWTDTQYF. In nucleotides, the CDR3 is TGTGCCAGCAGTGAGCGGGGGGCATGGACAGATACGCAGTATTTT.

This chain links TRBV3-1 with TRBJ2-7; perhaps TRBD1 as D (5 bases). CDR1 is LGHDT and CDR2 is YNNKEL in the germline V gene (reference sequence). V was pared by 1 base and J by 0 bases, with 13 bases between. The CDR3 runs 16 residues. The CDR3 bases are TGTGCCAGCAGCCAAGGGTCCGCGACAGACTCCTACGAGCAGTACTTC. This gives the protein CASSQGSATDSYEQYF.

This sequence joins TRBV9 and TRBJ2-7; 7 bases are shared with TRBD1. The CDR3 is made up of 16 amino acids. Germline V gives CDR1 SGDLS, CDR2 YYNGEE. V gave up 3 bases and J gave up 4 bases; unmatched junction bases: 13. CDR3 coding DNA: TGTGCCAGCAGCGCTGATTCAACAGGGGTAGGGTACGAGCAGTACTTC. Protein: CASSADSTGVGYEQYF.

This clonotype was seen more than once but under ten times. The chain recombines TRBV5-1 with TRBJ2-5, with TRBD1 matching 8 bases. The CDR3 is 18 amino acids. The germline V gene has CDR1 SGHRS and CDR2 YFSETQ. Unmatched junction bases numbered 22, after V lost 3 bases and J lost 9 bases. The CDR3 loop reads CASSSAANSGQGLGSQYF. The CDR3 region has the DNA TGCGCCAGCAGCTCCGCGGCGAACTCCGGACAGGGACTGGGATCCCAGTACTTC.

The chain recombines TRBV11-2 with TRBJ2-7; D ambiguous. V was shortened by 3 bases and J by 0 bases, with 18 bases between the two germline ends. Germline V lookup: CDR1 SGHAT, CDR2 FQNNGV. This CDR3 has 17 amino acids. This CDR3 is CASSLLMAAGGSYEQYF. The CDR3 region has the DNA TGTGCCAGCAGCTTGCTAATGGCGGCAGGCGGCTCCTACGAGCAGTACTTC.

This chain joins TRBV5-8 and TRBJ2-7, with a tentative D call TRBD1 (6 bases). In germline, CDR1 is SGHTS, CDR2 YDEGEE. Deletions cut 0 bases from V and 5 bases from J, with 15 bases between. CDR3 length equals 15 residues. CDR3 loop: CASSLARGRVHEQYF. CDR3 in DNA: TGTGCCAGCAGCTTGGCCAGGGGCAGGGTCCACGAGCAGTACTTC.

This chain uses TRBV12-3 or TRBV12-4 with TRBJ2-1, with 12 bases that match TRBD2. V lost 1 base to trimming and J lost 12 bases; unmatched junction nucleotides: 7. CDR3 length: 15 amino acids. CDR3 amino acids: CASSLGTSGTQVQFF. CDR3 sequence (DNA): TGTGCCAGCAGTTTAGGGACTAGCGGGACCCAGGTGCAGTTCTTC.

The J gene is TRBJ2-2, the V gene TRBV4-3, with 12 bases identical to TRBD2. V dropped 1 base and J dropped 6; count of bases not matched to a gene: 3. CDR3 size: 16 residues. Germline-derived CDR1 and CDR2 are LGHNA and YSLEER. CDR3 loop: CASSQARLAGAGELFF. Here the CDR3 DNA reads TGCGCCAGCAGCCAAGCGAGACTAGCGGGAGCCGGGGAGCTGTTTTTT.

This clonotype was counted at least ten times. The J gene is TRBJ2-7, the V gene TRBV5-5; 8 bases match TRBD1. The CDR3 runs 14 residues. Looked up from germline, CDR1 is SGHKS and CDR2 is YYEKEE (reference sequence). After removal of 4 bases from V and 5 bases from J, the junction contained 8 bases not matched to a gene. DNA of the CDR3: TGTGCCAGCAGCCGGGGACAGGCTTTCGACGAGCAGTACTTC. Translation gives CASSRGQAFDEQYF.

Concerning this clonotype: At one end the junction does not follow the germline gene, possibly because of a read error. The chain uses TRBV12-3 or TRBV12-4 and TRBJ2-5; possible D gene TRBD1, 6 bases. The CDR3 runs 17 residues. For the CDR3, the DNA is TGTACCAGCTGTGTCCTGGGCCGGACAGTCGATCAAGAGACCCAGTACTTC. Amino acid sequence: CTSCVLGRTVDQETQYF.

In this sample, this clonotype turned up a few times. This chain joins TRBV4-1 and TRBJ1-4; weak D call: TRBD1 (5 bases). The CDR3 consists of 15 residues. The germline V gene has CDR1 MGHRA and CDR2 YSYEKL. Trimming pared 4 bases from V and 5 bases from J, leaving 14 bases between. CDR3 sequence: CASSPREQGNEKLFF. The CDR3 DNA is TGCGCCAGCAGCCCCCGGGAGCAGGGCAATGAAAAACTGTTTTTT.

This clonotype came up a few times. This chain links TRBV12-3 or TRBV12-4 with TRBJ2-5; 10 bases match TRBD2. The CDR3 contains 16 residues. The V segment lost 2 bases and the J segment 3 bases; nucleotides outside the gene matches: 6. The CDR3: CASSLTATSGKETQYF. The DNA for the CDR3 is TGTGCCAGCAGTTTAACGGCTACTAGCGGGAAAGAGACCCAGTACTTC.

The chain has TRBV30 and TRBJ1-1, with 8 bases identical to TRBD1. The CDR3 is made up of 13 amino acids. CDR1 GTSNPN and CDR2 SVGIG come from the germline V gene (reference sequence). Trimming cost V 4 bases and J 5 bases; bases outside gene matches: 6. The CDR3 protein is CAWTWDRTTEAFF. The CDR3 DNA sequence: TGTGCCTGGACTTGGGACAGGACGACTGAAGCTTTCTTT.

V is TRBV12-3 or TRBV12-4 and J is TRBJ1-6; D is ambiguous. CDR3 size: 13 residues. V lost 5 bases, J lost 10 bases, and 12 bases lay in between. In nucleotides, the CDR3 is TGTGCCAGCAGTCTGAGTGATGGATCACCCCTCCACTTT. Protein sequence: CASSLSDGSPLHF.

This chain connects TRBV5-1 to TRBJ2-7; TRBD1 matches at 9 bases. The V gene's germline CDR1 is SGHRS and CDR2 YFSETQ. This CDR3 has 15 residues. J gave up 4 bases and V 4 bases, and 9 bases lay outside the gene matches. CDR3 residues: CASSTSGTGTYEQYF. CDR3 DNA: TGCGCCAGCAGCACCTCCGGGACAGGGACATACGAGCAGTACTTC.

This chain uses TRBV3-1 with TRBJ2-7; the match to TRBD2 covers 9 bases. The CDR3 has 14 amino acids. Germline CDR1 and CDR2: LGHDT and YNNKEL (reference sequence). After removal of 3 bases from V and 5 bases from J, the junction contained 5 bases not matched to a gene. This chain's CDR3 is CASSHGGGADEQYF. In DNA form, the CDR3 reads TGTGCCAGCAGCCATGGCGGGGGGGCCGACGAGCAGTACTTC.

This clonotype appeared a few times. In DNA, the CDR3 is TGTGCCAGCAGCCAGCGAGTCCCTACCAAAGAGACCCAGTACTTC. Its protein product is CASSQRVPTKETQYF. This chain joins TRBV3-1 and TRBJ2-5; D gene uncertain. The germline CDR1 and CDR2 sequences are LGHDT and YNNKEL (reference sequence). This CDR3 has 15 amino acids. V was shortened by 3 bases and J by 3 bases, with 14 bases between the two germline ends.

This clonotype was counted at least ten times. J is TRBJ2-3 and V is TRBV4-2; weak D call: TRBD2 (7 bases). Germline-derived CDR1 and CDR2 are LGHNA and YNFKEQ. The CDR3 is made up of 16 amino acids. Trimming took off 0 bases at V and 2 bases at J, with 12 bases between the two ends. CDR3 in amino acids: CASSQDRGGDTDTQYF. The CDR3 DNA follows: TGTGCCAGCAGCCAAGATCGCGGGGGCGACACAGATACGCAGTATTTT.

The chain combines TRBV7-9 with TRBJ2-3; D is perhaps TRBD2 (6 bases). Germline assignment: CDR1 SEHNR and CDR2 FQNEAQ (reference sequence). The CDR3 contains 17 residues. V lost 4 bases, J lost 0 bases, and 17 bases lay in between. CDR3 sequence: CASSWGGRGDSTDTQYF. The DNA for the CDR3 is TGTGCCAGCAGCTGGGGAGGACGGGGAGATAGCACAGATACGCAGTATTTT. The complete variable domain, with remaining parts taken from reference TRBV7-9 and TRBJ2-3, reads DTGVSQNPRHKITKRGQNVTFRCDPISEHNRLYWYRQTLGQGPEFLTYFQNEAQLEKSRLLSDRFSAERPKGSFSTLEIQRTEQGDSAMYLCASSWGGRGDSTDTQYFGPGTRLTVL.